This record looks at one T cell receptor beta chain sequence and its context. Its binding antigen is unknown. No much larger clone is present one base from it, and per-base qualities are unavailable. A patient counted as having stable Graves' hyperthyroidism if no progression to ophthalmopathy occurred over 18 months of follow-up. Hyperthyroidism patients were aged 18 to 65 years and newly diagnosed, with disease duration of less than 2 months. Exclusion was applied to patients with uncontrolled infections, other autoimmune diseases, pregnancy or lactation. Clinical symptoms, serum thyroxine and TRAb, thyroid ultrasound, and orbital computed tomography formed the basis for the diagnoses. Total RNA was extracted using Trizol reagent, and RNA quality was assessed on an Agilent 2100 Bioanalyzer. These data belong to a study of T cells in Graves' hyperthyroidism and ophthalmopathy (dated by TCRdb to the late 2010s). With regard to the full study: TCR V-J signatures able to tell the groups apart were searched for in a discovery cohort of approximately 95 patients, of whom under 45 had Graves' ophthalmopathy and under 65 had stable Graves' hyperthyroidism. Prospective prediction of ophthalmopathy was tested in an independent validation cohort of 18 to 20 hyperthyroidism patients and 15 to 17 patients who later progressed to ophthalmopathy. The approximately 100 discovery patients were randomly split 7:3 into training and test sets. Thyroid tissue and blood T-cell repertoires from roughly six Graves' hyperthyroidism patients were also compared in the study. After blood sampling, hyperthyroidism patients were treated with methimazole at a starting dose of 30 mg daily, and ophthalmopathy patients were treated with high-dose intravenous methylprednisolone. The paper describes TCR Vbeta CDR3 sequencing of some 130 peripheral blood samples, made up of 43 ophthalmopathy patients, 70 to 75 hyperthyroidism patients and 17 progressor patients. Results the study describes overall, beyond this receptor: Ophthalmopathy was separated from stable hyperthyroidism by a 13 V-J signature model, with over 85% sensitivity and just over 81% specificity obtained in cross-validation and 80%/75% obtained in testing. Most expanded thyroid clonotypes (frequency above 0.001) were also found in blood, which suggests that blood repertoires may mirror thyroid immune responses. During validation, the model predicted progression to ophthalmopathy a median of approximately 6.5 months ahead of onset, with roughly 65% sensitivity and 72.22% specificity. Sample size was not statistically predetermined, and investigators were not blinded to group allocation.

The germline V gene encodes CDR1 DFQATT and CDR2 SNEGSKA (reference sequence). The CDR3 starts with the cysteine, ends with the phenylalanine, and has 13 residues. Only the CDR3 part of the read is kept: 39 bases, read in frame from the first base. V is trimmed back by 5 bases and J by 7 bases, and the junction contains 7 bases that no gene match accounts for. The TCR beta CDR3 regions were amplified from the RNA transcripts. The TCR CDR3 was subjected to a first round of RT-PCR using the HTBI primer set and the Qiagen OneStep RT-PCR kit. Libraries were constructed in a second round of multiplex PCR, after which size selection and purification were performed. Libraries were sequenced paired-end with 100 bp reads on an Illumina HiSeq2000. The paper's data handling went like this. SOAPnuke was used to process the raw data, with reads discarded if the reads contained adapters or uncalled bases, had a mean Phred below 15, or lacked an exact constant-primer or identifier match. COPE v1.2.5 was used to merge high-quality paired reads, and clonotypes were defined as unique nucleotide sequences. Clonotypes were aligned to IMGT TRBV, TRBD and TRBJ reference segments using MiTCR v1.1. Analysis was restricted to V-J combinations with a frequency above 0.0001, which covered 98% to 99.2% of repertoires. The TCS score was defined as the ratio of F50 (clonal expansion) to E x V (chaos), calculated using BLOSUM62-based TCRdist between CDR3 peptides within each V-J. Welch's t-statistics and random forest reduced roughly 540 V-J features to 13, which were used in a naive Bayes classifier (R e1071). The similarity between thyroid and blood repertoires was quantified using the Morisita-Horn index. The public sequencing data were trimmed at Q25 with fastp and processed into clonotypes with MiXCR by TCRdb, which kept only in-frame beta chains. Each entry merges the rows of one CDR3 protein and shows their most common DNA and genes. The V and J calls and clone size are TCRdb's, not the authors'. The sample includes 450,000 to 700,000 distinct CDR3 sequences, with 46% observed a single time. Around 7.7% of the sample comes from the top ten.

The rearranged chain carries TRBV20-1 and TRBJ2-1; 8 bases in the junction line up with TRBD1. The material sequenced was peripheral blood or thyroid tissue (not recorded which). This TCR derives from a young woman with Graves' hyperthyroidism. The encoded CDR3 is CSAPRTGQNEQFF. The DNA reads as follows: TGCAGTGCTCCGAGGACAGGGCAGAATGAGCAGTTCTTC.